This T cell receptor beta chain originates from a study of shared clonotypes between healthy human individuals. Donation came from healthy HIV-negative adults that had no recent acute infections or vaccinations. Those who donated, Caucasian adults without exception, all lived in Nashville, Tennessee. Using immunoSEQ multiplex PCR, the repertoire was profiled, and TCRdb retains in-frame clones only, with some absent. The table includes some 2.1 million clones, roughly 94% detected once. V lost 0 bases and J lost 8; bases outside the gene matches: 3. CDR3 length: 13 residues. The germline gives CDR1 MNHEY, CDR2 SMNVEV (reference sequence). Study results and limitations: Clonotype sharing among donors likely depends on sequencing depth. Across subsets, estimated richness was generally greater for naive than for memory populations.

About this clone: The antigen is not known.

This chain links TRBV27 with TRBJ1-2; 7 nucleotides agree with TRBD1. This sequence originates from a man aged 18 to 30 in good health. The specimen sequenced was naive CD4+ T cells sorted from blood. Regarding subset: CD45RA+ positively selected. DNA for the CDR3: TGTGCCAGCAGTTTATCGGAAGGGGGCGGCTACACCTTC. Protein product: CASSLSEGGGYTF.